This T cell receptor beta chain was sequenced for a study of identifying expanded T cells in peripheral blood. A word on this clone: The antigen is unknown.

Study findings and constraints: Over around two and four weeks, about 15 and 18 clones changed, versus approximately 1.1 between replicates. Approximately two-week clone count variance significantly increased as total template count grew.

The assay was immunoSEQ multiplex PCR, and TCRdb's table has in-frame clones only and misses some. Of roughly 75,000 clones detected, 75% to 90% appear once; the ten largest clones hold over 2.5%. No infections or other immune events were documented during collection. The V end lost 0 bases, the J end lost 10 bases, and 16 bases lay between the germline ends. The CDR3 has 15 amino acids. Germline CDR1 is SSHAT and CDR2 is FNYEAQ (reference sequence). The chain is built from TRBV7-7 and TRBJ2-1, with D possibly being TRBD2 (6 bases). This receptor was taken from a person aged 18 to 75 in good health. Sequenced: blood. The CDR3 DNA reads as TGTGCCAGCAGCTTAGCCCTGACTAGTACCAACGAGCAGTTCTTC. It translates to CASSLALTSTNEQFF.